This T cell receptor beta chain stems from a study of OX40 agonist ivuxolimab in advanced cancers. For the study in its entirety: Ivuxolimab, which targeted the costimulatory receptor OX40 (CD134), was an agonistic, fully human IgG2 monoclonal antibody. Of the roughly 54 dose-escalation patients, hepatocellular carcinoma was present in approximately 20, melanoma in some 15, renal cell carcinoma in 9 and head and neck cancer in 9. Partial responses occurred in three dose-escalation patients: two with cutaneous melanoma and one with hepatocellular carcinoma. In the dose-escalation cohort, more than 75% of patients were male, and the mean age was about 55 years, with a range of about 20 to 79. The purpose of peripheral TCRbeta sequencing was to test whether ivuxolimab changed TCR sequence diversity and led to clonal T-cell expansion. The paper covers the monotherapy dose-escalation part of the phase I ivuxolimab trial, which included N ≈ 50 patients. Patients were allowed to have had prior anti-PD-1, anti-PD-L1 or anti-CTLA-4 therapy, and 30% to 40% of the dose-escalation patients had been treated with checkpoint inhibitors. Intravenous ivuxolimab was administered to patients every 2 weeks at six dose levels: 0.01, 0.1, 0.3, 1.5, 3 and 10 mg/kg. Findings and caveats that apply to the study as a whole: Low levels of normalized T-cell clonal expansion were also seen in some nonresponding patients. At doses from 0.1 to 3.0 mg/kg, clonal expansion was seen in both CD4+ and CD8+ blood T cells between baseline and week 6. After ivuxolimab, expanded clones were on average more numerous among CD8+ T cells than among CD4+ T cells. In the 0.1-3.0 mg/kg groups, partial responders were among the patients with the lowest normalized peripheral clonal expansion, particularly in CD8+ T cells. The antigen specificity of the clonally expanded peripheral T cells was not determined.

For sequencing of the TCRbeta CDR3 region, genomic DNA was extracted from the sorted cells. TCRbeta CDR3 regions were sequenced using the immunoSEQ Assay. In its TCRdb copy, this immuneACCESS table keeps in-frame sequences only and misses some clones. Where compared with another copy, unresolved V genes explain less than half of these, and the others have no known cause. The sample contains approximately 50,000 clones, around 80% of them found a single time. Under 4% of the sample goes to the ten largest clones. The trial excluded patients who had a history of autoimmune disease or were on systemic immunosuppression. Peripheral blood for TCR sequencing was collected from all dose cohorts at baseline, on cycle 4 day 1, and on cycle 7 day 1. Samples were obtained from an open-label, multicenter, first-in-human phase I dose-escalation trial of ivuxolimab. Adults with locally advanced or metastatic melanoma, renal cell carcinoma, hepatocellular carcinoma or head and neck squamous cell carcinoma were enrolled in the trial. CD4+ and CD8+ T cells were sorted separately from peripheral blood before TCR sequencing.

After removal of 5 bases from V and 7 bases from J, the junction retains 9 bases not matched to a gene. For CDR1 and CDR2, the germline V gene (reference sequence) lists SEHNR and FQNEAQ. Inclusive of the bounding cysteine and phenylalanine, the CDR3 is 14 residues long. Only CDR3 DNA remains: 42 bases, in frame from the first base. A remark on this clone: Its antigen remains undetermined. No quality values exist for individual bases; no much larger clone is one base distant.

The clonotype originates from an adult with an advanced solid tumor such as melanoma, head and neck, liver or kidney cancer. The rearrangement joined TRBV7-9 to TRBJ1-2; a stretch of 8 junction bases matches TRBD1. The source material was CD4+ or CD8+ T cells sorted from blood, sampled in a trial of the OX40 agonist ivuxolimab. The DNA is TGTGCCAGCAGCGCCCGTGGCAGGGGGCTTGGCTACACCTTC. This translates into CASSARGRGLGYTF.